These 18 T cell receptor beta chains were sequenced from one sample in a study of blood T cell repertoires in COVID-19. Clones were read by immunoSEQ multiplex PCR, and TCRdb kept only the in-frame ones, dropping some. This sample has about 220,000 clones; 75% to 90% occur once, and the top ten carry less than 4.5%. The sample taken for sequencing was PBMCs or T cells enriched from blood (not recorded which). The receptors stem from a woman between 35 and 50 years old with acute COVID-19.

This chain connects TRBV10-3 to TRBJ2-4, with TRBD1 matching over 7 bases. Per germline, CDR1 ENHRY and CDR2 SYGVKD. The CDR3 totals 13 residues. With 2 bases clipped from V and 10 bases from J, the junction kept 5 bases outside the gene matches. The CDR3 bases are TGTGCCATCAGTGAGAAATGGGACAGTATTCAGTACTTC. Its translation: CAISEKWDSIQYF.

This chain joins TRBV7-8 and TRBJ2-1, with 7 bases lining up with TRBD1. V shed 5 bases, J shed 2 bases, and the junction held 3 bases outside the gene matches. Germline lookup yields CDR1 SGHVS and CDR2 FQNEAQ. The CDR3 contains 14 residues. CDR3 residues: CASSHGTAYNEQFF. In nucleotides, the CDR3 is TGTGCCAGCAGCCACGGGACAGCCTACAATGAGCAGTTCTTC.

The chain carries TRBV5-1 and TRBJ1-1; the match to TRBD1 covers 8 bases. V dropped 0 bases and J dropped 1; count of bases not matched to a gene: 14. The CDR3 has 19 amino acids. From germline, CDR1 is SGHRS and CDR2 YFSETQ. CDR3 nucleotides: TGCGCCAGCAGCTTGGCAGGGGGCCTAGGGAGGACGGCGAACACTGAAGCTTTCTTT. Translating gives CASSLAGGLGRTANTEAFF.

The CDR3 region has the DNA TGCAGCGTTGAGATAGAGATATATGGCTACACCTTC. This sequence encodes CSVEIEIYGYTF. The chain uses TRBV29-1 and TRBJ1-2; no firm D call. The V end lost 3 bases, the J end lost 5 bases, and 10 bases lay between the germline ends. Germline CDR1 is SQVTM and CDR2 is ANQGSEA. The CDR3 sequence is 12 residues long.

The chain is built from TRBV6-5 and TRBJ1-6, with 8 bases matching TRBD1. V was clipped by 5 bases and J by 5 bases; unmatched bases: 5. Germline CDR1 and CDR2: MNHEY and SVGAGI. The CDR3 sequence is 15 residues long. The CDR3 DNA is TGTGCCAGCAGTCCTGAGGACAGGGATAATTCACCCCTCCACTTT. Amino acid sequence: CASSPEDRDNSPLHF.

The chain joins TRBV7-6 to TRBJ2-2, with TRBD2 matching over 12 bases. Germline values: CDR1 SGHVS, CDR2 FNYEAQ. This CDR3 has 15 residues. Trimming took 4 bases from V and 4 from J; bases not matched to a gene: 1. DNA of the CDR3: TGTGCCAGCAGCTCTAGCGGGGGGGCCACCGGGGAGCTGTTTTTT. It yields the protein CASSSSGGATGELFF.

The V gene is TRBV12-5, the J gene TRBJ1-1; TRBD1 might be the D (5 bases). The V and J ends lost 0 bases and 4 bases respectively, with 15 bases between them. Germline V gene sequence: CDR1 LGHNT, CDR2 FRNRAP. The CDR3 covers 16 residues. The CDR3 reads CASGLVIGRAPTEAFF. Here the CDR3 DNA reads TGTGCTAGTGGTTTGGTAATAGGCAGGGCACCCACTGAAGCTTTCTTT.

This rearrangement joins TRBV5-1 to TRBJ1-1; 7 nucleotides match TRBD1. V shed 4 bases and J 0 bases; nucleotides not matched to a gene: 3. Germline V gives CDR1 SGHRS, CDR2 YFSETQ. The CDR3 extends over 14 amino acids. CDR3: CASSGDRVNTEAFF. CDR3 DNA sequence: TGCGCCAGCAGCGGAGACAGGGTGAACACTGAAGCTTTCTTT.

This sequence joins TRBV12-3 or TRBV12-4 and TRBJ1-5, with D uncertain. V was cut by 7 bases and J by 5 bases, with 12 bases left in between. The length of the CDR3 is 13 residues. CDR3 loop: CASTSLPDQPQHF. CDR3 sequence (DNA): TGTGCCAGCACCTCGCTACCCGATCAGCCCCAGCATTTT.

CDR3 nucleotides: TGTGCCAGCAAGGGACTAGCGGGAAACATTCAGTACTTC. Its protein is CASKGLAGNIQYF. This chain links TRBV12-3 or TRBV12-4 with TRBJ2-4; 12 nucleotides match TRBD2. The CDR3 is 13 residues long. J gave up 6 bases and V 7 bases, and 1 base lay outside the gene matches.

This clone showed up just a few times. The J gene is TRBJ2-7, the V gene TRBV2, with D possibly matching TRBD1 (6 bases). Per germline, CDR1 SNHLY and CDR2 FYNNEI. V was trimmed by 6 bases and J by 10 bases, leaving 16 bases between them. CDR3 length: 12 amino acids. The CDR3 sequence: CASRGPTGSQYV. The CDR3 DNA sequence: TGTGCCAGCAGGGGGCCGACAGGATCCCAGTACGTC.

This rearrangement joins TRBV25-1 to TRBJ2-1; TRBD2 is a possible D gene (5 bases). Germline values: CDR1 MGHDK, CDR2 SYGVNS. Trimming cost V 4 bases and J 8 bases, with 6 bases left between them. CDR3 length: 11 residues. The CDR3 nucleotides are TGTGCCAGCAGTGGGGGAGATGAGCAGTTCTTC. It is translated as CASSGGDEQFF.

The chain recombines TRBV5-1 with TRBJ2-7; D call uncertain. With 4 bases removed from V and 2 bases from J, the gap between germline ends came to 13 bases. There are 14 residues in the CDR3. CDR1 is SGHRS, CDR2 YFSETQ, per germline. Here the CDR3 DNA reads TGCGCCAGCAGCAATACTCCCCCCCCCTACGAGCAGTACTTC. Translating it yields CASSNTPPPYEQYF.

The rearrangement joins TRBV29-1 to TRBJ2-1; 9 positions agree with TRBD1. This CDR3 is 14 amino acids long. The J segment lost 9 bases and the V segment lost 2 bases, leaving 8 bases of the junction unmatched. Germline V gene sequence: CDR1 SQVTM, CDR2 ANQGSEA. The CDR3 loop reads CSVELGTGSGEQFF. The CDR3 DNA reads TGCAGCGTTGAACTCGGGACAGGGTCCGGTGAGCAGTTCTTC.

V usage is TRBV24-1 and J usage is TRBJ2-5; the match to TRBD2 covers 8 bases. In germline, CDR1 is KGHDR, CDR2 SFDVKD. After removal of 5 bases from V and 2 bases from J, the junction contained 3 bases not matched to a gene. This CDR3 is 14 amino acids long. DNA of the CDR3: TGTGCCACCAGTGCCAGCGGGGGACAAGAGACCCAGTACTTC. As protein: CATSASGGQETQYF.

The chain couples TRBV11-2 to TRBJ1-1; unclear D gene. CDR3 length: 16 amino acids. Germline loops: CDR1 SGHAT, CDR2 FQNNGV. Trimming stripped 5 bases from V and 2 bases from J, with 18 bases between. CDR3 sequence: CASSRPGGRRNTEAFF. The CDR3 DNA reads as TGTGCCAGCAGCCGCCCGGGAGGGCGACGAAACACTGAAGCTTTCTTT.

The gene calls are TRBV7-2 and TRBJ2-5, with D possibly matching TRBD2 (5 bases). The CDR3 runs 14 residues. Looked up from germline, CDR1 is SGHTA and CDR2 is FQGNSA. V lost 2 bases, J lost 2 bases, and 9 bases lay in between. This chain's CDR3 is CASSLNGKQETQYF. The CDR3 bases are TGTGCCAGCAGCTTAAACGGGAAACAAGAGACCCAGTACTTC.

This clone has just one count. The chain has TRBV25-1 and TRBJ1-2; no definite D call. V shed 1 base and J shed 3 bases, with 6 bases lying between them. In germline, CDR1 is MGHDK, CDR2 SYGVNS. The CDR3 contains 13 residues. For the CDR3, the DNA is TGTGCCAGCAGTGAATTGCCAGACTATGGCTACACCTTC. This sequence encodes CASSELPDYGYTF.